This T cell receptor (beta chain) was profiled in a study of T-cell memory formation after mild COVID-19. Across the study: TCR clusters largely stayed donor specific.

TCRdb re-derived calls from the 5' RACE reads in MiXCR, one entry per CDR3 protein. The sample lists about 470,000 distinct CDR3 sequences; 15% to 20% were seen once. This receptor was identified in an adult woman who had mild COVID-19 (a few samples of this study predate the infection). Cell type and time point are not known. Source material: PBMCs or a T cell subset sorted from them (not recorded which).

CDR3 region: CASSGRLAGGEETQYF. The CDR3 DNA reads TGTGCCAGCAGCGGCCGGTTAGCGGGAGGGGAGGAGACCCAGTACTTC. V is TRBV7-6 and J is TRBJ2-5; 11 positions match TRBD2. V lost 5 bases to trimming and J lost 5 bases; unmatched junction nucleotides: 10. The CDR3 sequence is 16 residues long. Germline values: CDR1 SGHVS, CDR2 FNYEAQ.